Listed below are T cell receptor beta chains from one sample, sequenced in a study of T cells in Graves' hyperthyroidism and ophthalmopathy. TCRdb re-analysed the multiplex PCR reads in MiXCR, keeping a single row per CDR3 protein. The sample lists about 420,000 distinct CDR3 sequences; 15% to 18% were seen once. Sequencing was done on a sample of blood. All receptors come from a woman aged 18-35 years with Graves' hyperthyroidism. The CDR3 runs from the conserved cysteine through the conserved F or W.

TRBV7-8	TRBJ2-7	15	CASSLVWTEASGQYF
TRBV6-1	TRBJ2-7	16	CASSEANSLTPYEQYF
TRBV11-2	TRBJ2-7	16	CASSLPTSRGQNEQYF
TRBV6-1	TRBJ1-1	13	CASSQKGVTEAFF
TRBV27	TRBJ1-1	13	CASRPDGLPEAFF
TRBV20-1	TRBJ2-3	16	CSARDQGTGGTDTQYF
TRBV13	TRBJ2-2	15	CASRPSGFNTGELFF
TRBV5-1	TRBJ1-6	15	CASTYSSSYNSPLHF
TRBV3-1	TRBJ2-2	15	CASSQETGVAGELFF
TRBV18	TRBJ2-1	16	CASSLGEGGSYNEQFF
TRBV5-1	TRBJ2-1	12	CASSFSLEEQFF
TRBV11-3	TRBJ2-1	17	CASSPRVGQGLDNEQFF
TRBV12-3/TRBV12-4	TRBJ1-1	17	CASSLEPLTGAITEAFF
TRBV4-1	TRBJ2-7	15	CASSRLPDSRYEQYF
TRBV20-1	TRBJ2-5	14	CSAISGWVGETQYF
TRBV6-1	TRBJ1-3	14	CASNPADSGNTIYF
TRBV7-9	TRBJ2-1	15	CASSLRGAAYNEQFF
TRBV24-1	TRBJ2-7	14	CATSASGTPREQYF
TRBV28	TRBJ1-5	12	CASSLGNQPQHF
TRBV6-1	TRBJ1-2	16	CASSDLGARIHYGYTF
TRBV28	TRBJ2-7	13	CASSRLASYEQYF
TRBV20-1	TRBJ2-1	14	CSARAVRSYNEQFF
TRBV29-1	TRBJ1-4	11	CSVIANEKLFF
TRBV12-3/TRBV12-4	TRBJ1-2	13	CASSPKLNYGYTF
TRBV20-1	TRBJ2-7	14	CSARNRRGGYEQYF
TRBV5-6	TRBJ1-5	12	CASSSGMKPQHF
TRBV5-1	TRBJ1-1	14	CASSFGPQGTEAFF
TRBV9	TRBJ2-7	15	CASSVGGDWNYEQYF
TRBV11-2	TRBJ2-1	14	CASSLVEGVGEQFF
TRBV5-1	TRBJ2-4	18	CASSWLTTGELTKNIQYF
TRBV7-8	TRBJ2-3	16	CASSPRASDRTDTQYF
TRBV2	TRBJ1-2	14	CASRETGVNFGYTF
TRBV5-1	TRBJ2-3	15	CASSSDRGGTDTQYF
TRBV4-1	TRBJ2-1	16	CASSQAPGTSGGEQFF
TRBV4-1	TRBJ1-1	12	CASSLTGPGRVF
TRBV11-3	TRBJ2-1	14	CASNRPSSYNEQFF
TRBV7-2	TRBJ2-2	16	CASSPMGVSVAGELFF
TRBV9	TRBJ2-1	12	CASSQTSGEQFF
TRBV12-3/TRBV12-4	TRBJ2-2	13	CASSFMATGELFF
TRBV29-1	TRBJ1-1	11	CSVWVGTEAFF
TRBV18	TRBJ1-1	13	CASSRDGNTEAFF
TRBV2	TRBJ2-5	14	CASSEPGDQETQYF
TRBV18	TRBJ2-7	14	CASSPQESSYEQYF
TRBV12-3/TRBV12-4	TRBJ2-2	15	CASSNDRGRTGELFF
TRBV12-3/TRBV12-4	TRBJ2-7	14	CASSKTGGSYEQYF
TRBV5-1	TRBJ1-3	15	CASSVGRDSGNTIYF
TRBV5-1	TRBJ2-5	17	CASSVGTSGTLQETQYF
TRBV7-8	TRBJ2-3	18	CASSRHSGTSGGTDTQYF
TRBV3-1	TRBJ2-5	15	CASSHAGTRGETQYF
TRBV11-2	TRBJ2-7	16	CASSGGGLAGSYEQYF
TRBV11-1	TRBJ2-7	14	CASTSTSGIYEQYF
TRBV20-1	TRBJ2-3	15	CSASTSGTSTDTQYF
TRBV9	TRBJ2-7	14	CASSVGQGDYEQYF
TRBV3-1	TRBJ1-4	14	CASSQRGSNEKLFF
TRBV27	TRBJ2-7	13	CASSLGHGYEQYF
TRBV3-1	TRBJ2-4	16	CASSPTSGLAKNIQYF
TRBV5-1	TRBJ2-2	11	CASRGTGELFF
TRBV4-1	TRBJ2-1	16	CASSPTQGAIYNEQFF
TRBV6-1	TRBJ2-7	14	CASSEDSGPYEQYF